This TCR beta chain is from a study of monozygotic twins with inflammatory bowel disease. Overall study findings and caveats: Support was lacking for any single strong IBD-associated signal or clonotype.

The authors used approximately 3,300 ng of total RNA per TCR library. Eight separate reactions for every sample produced the cDNA. The template switching step added UMIs that contained a 6-nucleotide sample barcode. Following a re-call of the 5' RACE reads, TCRdb has one entry per CDR3 protein and lacks DNA. The sample totals more than 300,000 distinct CDR3 sequences. Per the germline V gene, CDR1 is DFQATT and CDR2 is SNEGSKA (reference sequence). The CDR3 extends over 15 amino acids. Worth noting for this clonotype: Its cognate antigen is unknown.

The TCR sequence derives from a human donor with ulcerative colitis or Crohn's disease, or a healthy co-twin of an affected twin (not recorded which). V gene TRBV20-1 combines with J gene TRBJ2-7; TCRdb's assignment of TRBD2 cannot be checked, as there is no DNA. Sample: blood. Here the CDR3 reads CSAVRTSGRTYEQYF.